This T cell receptor beta chain was sequenced in a study of T cell responses to AZD1222 COVID-19 vaccine. Study-wide results and limits: A mostly white British donor set with more females was recruited, and clonal diversity was possibly underestimated. The breadth and depth of Spike-specific TCRs increased once two AZD1222 doses had been given. Reports indicate that nearly half of spike-specific TCRs are directed at unmutated variant regions. Repertoire sampling happened only post peak T cell response.

A word on this clone: No antigen is known for it.

The CDR3 totals 14 residues. V shed 8 bases and J shed 5 bases, with 17 bases lying between them. CDR1 MNHEY and CDR2 SVGAGI come from the germline V gene. Produced via immunoSEQ multiplex PCR; TCRdb's table is partial and in-frame only. This table has some 130,000 clones, over 85% appearing once. The clonotype was recovered from an adult who received the AZD1222 COVID-19 vaccine. The chain combines TRBV6-5 with TRBJ2-3, with TRBD2 as a possible D gene (6 bases). Sequenced material: peripheral blood, taken 28 days after the second AZD1222 dose. The CDR3 bases are TGTGCCAGCTCCCCGGGGGTCGGGGTAGATACGCAGTATTTT. Its protein is CASSPGVGVDTQYF.